This TCR beta chain was retrieved from a study of regulatory T cells in long-lasting Graves disease. Overall study: Antithyroid drugs had been given to newly diagnosed Graves' patients for under 3 months. Study-wide points: Persistent Graves' cases showed lower TCR diversity than newly diagnosed cases.

This sample's time point: newly diagnosed GD, antithyroid drugs for less than 3 months. From PBMCs, RNA was extracted and then used to make the TCR library. Arm-PCR of CDR3 regions and iRepertoire HTBI primers were used to build TCR beta libraries. TCRdb called the multiplex PCR reads again in MiXCR, with one record for every CDR3 protein. This repertoire shows some 490,000 distinct CDR3 sequences, approximately 12% found once; its top ten account for roughly 9.3%. The CDR3 has 18 residues. Trimming removed 0 bases from V and 0 bases from J, with 14 bases in between. Germline V gives CDR1 PRHDT, CDR2 FYEKMQ (reference sequence). This clonotype was counted a few times. Its antigen is not identified. These data were also reused for a study on T cells in Graves' hyperthyroidism and ophthalmopathy. That source notes: Before onset, ophthalmopathy was predicted by the model a median around 6 months earlier.

J is TRBJ2-2 and V is TRBV13; D possibly corresponds to TRBD2 (5 bases). Specimen: peripheral blood mononuclear cells (PBMCs), collected at new diagnosis, from a patient treated with antithyroid drugs. The clonotype originates from a woman under 40 with Graves disease. Written as DNA, the CDR3 is TGTGCCAGCAGCTTAGGCCCGGCGGGCGGATCGAACACCGGGGAGCTGTTTTTT. Its translation is CASSLGPAGGSNTGELFF.